This T cell receptor beta chain originates from a study of shared clonotypes between healthy human individuals (dated by TCRdb to between 2020 and 2021). General notes on the study: The cohort comprised a couple of women and three men aged 18 to 49 years. For each donor, CD4 naive and CD4 memory were each run on three plates, CD8 naive on two plates, and CD8 memory on one plate. Blood TCR repertoires of five healthy adults were deeply sequenced to estimate repertoire size and the extent of clonotype sharing between individuals. Different laboratories and diverse techniques were used to prepare libraries and sequence TCR repertoires, to increase sequencing depth and limit assay-specific biases. Between about 0.94 and 10 billion PBMCs per donor were obtained by leukapheresis.

Broader findings and caveats from the paper: Sampling was limited to blood, and TCR repertoires in tissue likely differ from TCR repertoires in blood. Pairwise subsampling indicated that sequencing depth was expected to affect the degree of clonotype sharing among donors. Rarefaction of sorted-subset datasets indicated incomplete sequencing despite the large sequencing depth. Larger estimated clonotype richness was generally found for naive subsets than for memory subsets. Across a handful of donors, roughly 5.4% of naive CD4, roughly 3.8% of naive CD8, 2% to 2.5% of memory CD4, and approximately 0.4% of memory CD8 clonotypes were shared. Higher generation probabilities were observed for clonotypes shared by all four sorted-subset donors than for non-shared clonotypes. The small number of donors limited the genetic and exposure-history diversity represented.

CD8 naive samples were CD45RO-negative cells positively selected for CCR7, giving a CD45RA+CCR7+ population that excluded TemRA cells. Donors were healthy HIV-negative adults with no recently reported acute infections or vaccinations. Every donor was a Caucasian adult residing in Nashville, Tennessee, USA. Blood was obtained by leukapheresis, after which PBMCs were separated by Ficoll-Histopaque density gradient centrifugation and cryopreserved in liquid nitrogen vapor phase. Purity and quantity of every magnetically sorted T cell population were checked by analytical flow cytometry. Genomic DNA was isolated from every sorted fraction and measured by UV absorbance on a Nanodrop 2000c. Using the deep immunoSEQ assay, multiplex PCR amplified TCR CDR3 regions from genomic DNA. For each cell subset, the extracted genomic DNA was distributed evenly across all wells of several immunoSEQ 96-well plates, and each plate served as one replicate. For sorted subsets, roughly 0.2 ug genomic DNA, equal to tens of thousands of T cell genomes, was loaded into each replicate PCR. Purified libraries were quantified with a Qubit 3.0 fluorometer, sized on a Bioanalyzer 2100, and re-quantified with the KAPA Library Quantification kit. A separate single-read 150-cycle Illumina NextSeq 550 flow cell was used to sequence each immunoSEQ 96-well plate. Per the authors' processing: Because the immunoSEQ output held only junctional sequences and lacked quality scores, the filtering could not match the filtering applied to full-length reads. To assign V/J genes and CDR3, sequences were annotated against IMGT germline references using PyIR, a Python wrapper for IgBLAST v1.9. Reads with weak V/J assignments (E-value above 1e-6), missing CDR3, stop codons, out-of-frame junctions, or ambiguous translated residues were removed. A V3J clonotype was defined by an identical inferred V gene, J gene, and CDR3 amino acid sequence. Percentage overlap between repertoires was computed as shared unique clonotypes divided by the size of the smaller repertoire. RTK rarefaction, the Chao1 estimator, and Recon v2.1 estimates of unobserved clonotypes were used to assess repertoire richness. OLGA was used to compute generation probabilities for all TCRbeta clonotypes that the gDNA method yielded from a handful of donors. TCRdb stores this immuneACCESS table with in-frame sequences only. Part of the clones is absent; in the studies checked, under half of the shortfall reflects unresolved V genes, and no reason is known for the rest. The DNA was the basis for D and trimming; V, J and clone size are from that table. The sample contains around 580,000 clones, 95% to 98% of them found a single time. The ten largest account for roughly 0.29% of the sample.

The CDR3 has 14 amino acids, counting the end cysteine and phenylalanine. Kept here is only the CDR3 DNA, which spans 42 bases and is read in frame from base 1. The V end gives up 6 bases and the J end 5 bases, leaving 7 bases in the junction not matched to a gene. The germline V gene provides CDR1 SGHVS and CDR2 FNYEAQ. Turning to this clone: This receptor's antigen is unknown. The sample holds no much larger clone one base away, and base qualities are not on file.

This TCR came from a man aged 30 to 45 in good health. The material sequenced was naive CD8+ T cells sorted from blood. This specimen's cell subset or site label, per the study, means: CD45RA+CCR7+. Recombination linked TRBV7-6 to TRBJ2-3; 8 bases in the junction line up with TRBD2. This receptor has the CDR3 CASSEAGDGDTQYF. The nucleotide sequence reads TGTGCCAGCAGTGAAGCGGGGGACGGAGATACGCAGTATTTT.